These 31 T cell receptor beta chains were sequenced from one sample in a study of Ad26.COV2.S vaccination and SARS-CoV-2 variants. The treatment was: some 20 received Ad26.COV2.S at low or high dose, single or two shots; about 5 received placebo; per-sample allocation not given. At day 63 after the first vaccine or placebo injection, samples were drawn. TCRdb keeps only in-frame clones here, not all; method: immunoSEQ multiplex PCR. Of over 450,000 clones in the sample, approximately 90% were seen once. Sequenced here: peripheral blood, sampled in a trial of Ad26.COV2.S vaccine versus placebo. The receptors come from a person between 18 and 65 years old who received the Ad26.COV2.S COVID-19 vaccine or a placebo.

The J gene is TRBJ2-1, the V gene TRBV2, with 7 positions matching TRBD2. In germline, CDR1 is SNHLY, CDR2 FYNNEI. CDR3 length equals 16 residues. Trimming at V came to 9 bases and at J to 10 bases, leaving 21 bases not matched to a gene. The CDR3 here is CASGGEAGLPGWEQFF. The CDR3 DNA reads as TGTGCCAGTGGGGGGGAAGCGGGACTACCGGGATGGGAGCAGTTCTTC.

This chain connects TRBV18 to TRBJ2-2, with 14 bases fitting TRBD2. CDR1 is KGHSH, CDR2 LQKENI, per germline. With 3 bases clipped from V and 7 bases from J, the junction kept 4 bases outside the gene matches. The CDR3 has 16 residues. CDR3 in amino acids: CASSPGLAGASGELFF. In DNA, the CDR3 is TGTGCCAGCTCACCGGGACTAGCGGGAGCAAGCGGGGAGCTGTTTTTT.

J is TRBJ2-7 and V is TRBV29-1; D tentatively reads TRBD1 or TRBD2 (7 bases each). Trimming left V 7 bases short and J 2 bases short, with 12 bases between. This CDR3 region has 12 residues. The germline V gene encodes CDR1 SQVTM and CDR2 ANQGSEA. The CDR3, as DNA: TGCAGCGCCCAGGGGGGGACCTACGAGCAGTACTTC. It specifies CSAQGGTYEQYF.

The chain couples TRBV30 to TRBJ2-7; the D gene is possibly TRBD2 (6 bases). The CDR3 loop spans 13 amino acids. Trimming shortened V by 6 bases and J by 2 bases, and 14 bases separated the two germline ends. Germline V gives CDR1 GTSNPN, CDR2 SVGIG (reference sequence). The CDR3 loop is CACKGRGTYEQYF. The CDR3 region has the DNA TGTGCCTGCAAGGGACGGGGGACCTACGAGCAGTACTTC.

This sequence joins TRBV24-1 and TRBJ2-7, with TRBD1 matching 10 bases. The CDR3 is 15 amino acids. CDR1 and CDR2 from the germline V gene are KGHDR and SFDVKD. J lost 5 bases, V lost 4 bases, and 7 bases had no gene match. The CDR3 loop reads CATSDHGTGVNEQYF. CDR3 in DNA: TGTGCCACCAGTGACCATGGGACAGGGGTGAACGAGCAGTACTTC.

V and J are TRBV7-6 and TRBJ2-1, with TRBD2 matching 12 bases. Trimming at V came to 3 bases and at J to 5 bases, leaving 2 bases not matched to a gene. CDR3 length: 15 residues. Germline CDR1 is SGHVS and CDR2 is FNYEAQ. The CDR3 DNA reads TGTGCCAGCAGCTTGACTAGCGGGAGAGACAATGAGCAGTTCTTC. Protein sequence: CASSLTSGRDNEQFF.

This rearrangement joins TRBV19 to TRBJ1-5; D unresolved. V was cut by 5 bases and J by 0 bases, with 11 bases left in between. Looked up from germline, CDR1 is LNHDA and CDR2 is SQIVND (reference sequence). The CDR3 is 15 residues long. The CDR3 sequence is CASSPIPYSNQPQHF. CDR3 sequence (DNA): TGTGCCAGTAGTCCTATCCCTTATAGCAATCAGCCCCAGCATTTT.

V gene TRBV30 combines with J gene TRBJ1-5; TRBD1 matches 12 bases. Germline V gives CDR1 GTSNPN, CDR2 SVGIG (reference sequence). Losses at the gene ends were 0 bases for V and 7 bases for J; bases not matched to a gene: 1. This CDR3 spans 14 amino acids. The CDR3 DNA reads as TGTGCCTGGAGTGTTGGGACAGGGGGCCAGCCCCAGCATTTT. Translated: CAWSVGTGGQPQHF. Filled out from reference TRBV30 and TRBJ1-5, the complete variable domain reads SQTIHQWPATLVQPVGSPLSLECTVEGTSNPNLYWYRQAAGRGLQLLFYSVGIGQISSEVPQNLSASRPQDRQFILSSKKLLLSDSGFYLCAWSVGTGGQPQHFGDGTRLSIL.

The gene calls are TRBV30 and TRBJ1-1; D gene unclear. Germline CDR1 is GTSNPN and CDR2 is SVGIG (reference sequence). The V and J ends lost 0 bases and 1 base respectively, with 6 bases between them. The CDR3 consists of 13 residues. The CDR3 nucleotides are TGTGCCTGGAGTGTACCGGGGAACACTGAAGCTTTCTTT. Its translation is CAWSVPGNTEAFF.

This clone occurred a few times. V and J are TRBV12-3 or TRBV12-4 and TRBJ2-1; D remains unclear. This CDR3 has 12 residues. Trimming removed 6 bases from V and 7 bases from J, with 10 bases in between. The CDR3 region is CASSLLPNEQFF. In DNA form, the CDR3 reads TGTGCCAGCAGCCTCCTTCCTAATGAGCAGTTCTTC.

The chain links TRBV5-1 to TRBJ1-1; a possible D gene is TRBD1 (6 bases). The germline V gene has CDR1 SGHRS and CDR2 YFSETQ. This CDR3 contains 13 residues. Trimming removed 3 bases at V and 6 bases at J, with 12 bases between. The CDR3 protein is CASSWGQGAEAFF. CDR3 nucleotide sequence: TGCGCCAGCAGCTGGGGGCAAGGGGCTGAAGCTTTCTTT.

The chain has TRBV14 and TRBJ2-3; the match to TRBD2 covers 11 bases. The ends lost 2 bases at V and 4 bases at J; junction bases unmatched: 11. This CDR3 is 18 amino acids long. Germline CDR1 reads SGHDN; CDR2 reads FVKESK. CDR3 coding DNA: TGTGCCAGCAGCCAATCCACCTTGCTAGCGGGGGGTTCAGATACGCAGTATTTT. Residues: CASSQSTLLAGGSDTQYF. Filled out from reference TRBV14 and TRBJ2-3, the complete variable domain reads EAGVTQFPSHSVIEKGQTVTLRCDPISGHDNLYWYRRVMGKEIKFLLHFVKESKQDESGMPNNRFLAERTGGTYSTLKVQPAELEDSGVYFCASSQSTLLAGGSDTQYFGPGTRLTVL.

The chain recombines TRBV27 with TRBJ2-5; TRBD2 agrees at 9 bases. This CDR3 has 17 amino acids. The V gene end was trimmed by 5 bases and the J gene end by 5 bases; junction bases not matched to a gene: 15. Germline CDR1 is MNHEY and CDR2 is SMNVEV (reference sequence). In DNA, the CDR3 is TGTGCCAGCAGTCCCCAACTAGCGGGCCTCTTGGGGGAGACCCAGTACTTC. Protein product: CASSPQLAGLLGETQYF.

About this clone itself: An end of the junction differs from the germline gene, which may be a read error. The rearrangement joins TRBV7-7 to TRBJ2-3; D is uncertain. The CDR3 covers 13 residues. The germline CDR1 and CDR2 sequences are SSHAT and FNYEAQ (reference sequence). Here the CDR3 DNA reads TGTGCTAGCAGCGCCACTAGCACAGATACGCAGTATTTT. Translated: CASSATSTDTQYF.

This clone was counted a single time. V is TRBV7-9 and J is TRBJ2-1; the D gene is possibly TRBD1 (6 bases). The CDR3 runs 14 residues. V was clipped by 5 bases and J by 4 bases, with 12 bases between them. CDR1 and CDR2 (germline): SEHNR, FQNEAQ (reference sequence). The CDR3 sequence is CASSPVDRYNEQFF. The CDR3 nucleotides are TGTGCCAGCAGCCCAGTTGACAGGTACAATGAGCAGTTCTTC.

V gene TRBV30 combines with J gene TRBJ2-7, with 9 bases lining up with TRBD1. The CDR3 length is 16 residues. Germline-derived CDR1 and CDR2 are GTSNPN and SVGIG (reference sequence). V dropped 3 bases and J dropped 2; count of bases not matched to a gene: 11. The CDR3 nucleotides are TGTGCCTGGAGAAAGGGCCCCGGACAGGGGACCTACGAGCAGTACTTC. It yields the protein CAWRKGPGQGTYEQYF.

This chain uses TRBV23-1 with TRBJ1-1; D unresolved. TRBV23-1 is an open reading frame whose function is uncertain. Trimming shortened V by 5 bases and J by 5 bases, and 21 bases separated the two germline ends. This CDR3 region has 16 residues. CDR3 DNA: TGCGCCAGCAGTTCTTACGCGCGTTTGGGAGTTACTGAAGCTTTCTTT. It yields the protein CASSSYARLGVTEAFF.

The rearrangement joins TRBV5-4 to TRBJ2-5, with D hard to call. Trimming took off 4 bases at V and 1 base at J, with 5 bases between the two ends. Germline loops: CDR1 SGHNT, CDR2 YYREEE (reference sequence). This CDR3 is built from 12 residues. The CDR3 DNA reads TGTGCCAGCAGCCCCCGCCAAGAGACCCAGTACTTC. This sequence encodes CASSPRQETQYF.

The chain uses TRBV19 and TRBJ2-2; D uncertain. V gave up 9 bases and J gave up 3 bases, with 17 bases separating them. Germline V gene data show CDR1 as LNHDA and CDR2 as SQIVND (reference sequence). This CDR3 comprises 15 residues. The CDR3 sequence is CASSQSGIDTGELFF. In DNA form, the CDR3 reads TGTGCCAGCAGTCAATCTGGGATAGACACCGGGGAGCTGTTTTTT.

The chain uses TRBV11-2 and TRBJ1-1; no clear D. CDR1 is SGHAT, CDR2 FQNNGV, per germline. The CDR3 loop spans 11 amino acids. Deletions cut 2 bases from V and 3 bases from J, with 1 base between. This CDR3 is CASSLHTEAFF. CDR3 bases: TGTGCCAGCAGCTTACACACTGAAGCTTTCTTT. The whole variable domain, filled in from reference TRBV11-2 and TRBJ1-1, reads EAGVAQSPRYKIIEKRQSVAFWCNPISGHATLYWYQQILGQGPKLLIQFQNNGVVDDSQLPKDRFSAERLKGVDSTLKIQPAKLEDSAVYLCASSLHTEAFFGQGTRLTVV.

V gene TRBV19 combines with J gene TRBJ2-3; 8 bases are shared with TRBD1. CDR3 length: 16 amino acids. With V trimmed by 3 bases and J by 0 bases, 5 bases remained unmatched. Germline V lookup: CDR1 LNHDA, CDR2 SQIVND (reference sequence). The CDR3 protein is CASSMAGGWSTDTQYF. The CDR3 DNA follows: TGTGCCAGTAGTATGGCAGGGGGCTGGAGCACAGATACGCAGTATTTT.

The CDR3 sequence is CASSFWGNGELFF. The DNA of the CDR3 is TGTGCCAGCAGCTTCTGGGGGAACGGGGAGCTGTTTTTT. The chain employs TRBV5-5 and TRBJ2-2; the D gene could be TRBD1 or TRBD2 (5 bases each). This CDR3 has 13 amino acids. Trimming pared 2 bases from V and 7 bases from J, leaving 9 bases between. Germline values: CDR1 SGHKS, CDR2 YYEKEE (reference sequence).

V usage is TRBV28 and J usage is TRBJ2-7; 8 bases map to TRBD1. The CDR3 runs to 17 residues. Germline lookup yields CDR1 MDHEN and CDR2 SYDVKM. J gave up 2 bases and V 6 bases, and 15 bases lay outside the gene matches. The CDR3: CASSRDKRRTGTYEQYF. In DNA form, the CDR3 reads TGTGCCAGCAGCCGAGATAAACGGAGGACAGGGACCTACGAGCAGTACTTC.

For the CDR3, the DNA is TGTGCCAGCAGTTTTATAGATCAGCCCCAGCATTTT. This sequence encodes CASSFIDQPQHF. J is TRBJ1-5 and V is TRBV27; no clear D gene. The CDR3 runs to 12 residues. V shed 3 bases and J shed 5 bases, with 5 bases lying between them. Germline V gene sequence: CDR1 MNHEY, CDR2 SMNVEV (reference sequence).

The chain couples TRBV18 to TRBJ1-1; D call uncertain. There are 15 residues in the CDR3. Germline CDR1 and CDR2: KGHSH and LQKENI. Trimming took off 0 bases at V and 3 bases at J, with 11 bases between the two ends. CDR3 sequence reads: CASSPPDQEYTEAFF. The CDR3 DNA reads TGTGCCAGCTCACCACCAGATCAGGAGTACACTGAAGCTTTCTTT. The full variable domain, completed using reference TRBV18 and TRBJ1-1, is NAGVMQNPRHLVRRRGQEARLRCSPMKGHSHVYWYRQLPEEGLKFMVYLQKENIIDESGMPKERFSAEFPKEGPSILRIQQVVRGDSAAYFCASSPPDQEYTEAFFGQGTRLTVV.

The chain couples TRBV6-5 to TRBJ2-3, with 7 bases fitting TRBD1. CDR1 and CDR2 from the germline V gene are MNHEY and SVGAGI. V was pared by 7 bases and J by 5 bases, with 6 bases of the junction left unmatched. The CDR3 runs to 13 residues. The chain's CDR3 is CASKPGQRDTQYF. The CDR3, as DNA: TGTGCCAGCAAACCGGGACAGAGAGATACGCAGTATTTT.

This sequence joins TRBV2 and TRBJ2-5; D is tentatively TRBD1 or TRBD2 (5 bases each). The CDR3 spans 13 residues. Germline-derived CDR1 and CDR2 are SNHLY and FYNNEI. Trimming left V 8 bases short and J 2 bases short, with 12 bases between. The CDR3 is CASRDPRQETQYF. In DNA, the CDR3 is TGTGCCAGCCGGGACCCCCGGCAAGAGACCCAGTACTTC. The complete variable domain, with remaining parts taken from reference TRBV2 and TRBJ2-5, reads EPEVTQTPSHQVTQMGQEVILRCVPISNHLYFYWYRQILGQKVEFLVSFYNNEISEKSEIFDDQFSVERPDGSNFTLKIRSTKLEDSAMYFCASRDPRQETQYFGPGTRLLVL.

The chain has TRBV5-1 and TRBJ2-7, with a weak D call TRBD1 (6 bases). Per the germline V gene, CDR1 is SGHRS and CDR2 is YFSETQ. V was pared by 5 bases and J by 3 bases, with 21 bases between. This CDR3 has 16 amino acids. The CDR3 coding sequence is TGCGCCAGCAGTTTCGACAAAACAGGGCCCCTCTACGAGCAGTACTTC. Residues: CASSFDKTGPLYEQYF.

This chain connects TRBV11-2 to TRBJ1-2, with 7 bases identical to TRBD1. Germline CDR1 is SGHAT and CDR2 is FQNNGV. V lost 1 base, J lost 8 bases, and 10 bases stayed unmatched. The length of the CDR3 is 15 residues. In DNA form, the CDR3 reads TGTGCCAGCAGCTTAGCTATGGACAGGACAGTAGGCTACACCTTC. Its protein is CASSLAMDRTVGYTF.

This chain connects TRBV18 to TRBJ1-2, with unresolved D. The CDR3 totals 13 residues. CDR1 is KGHSH, CDR2 LQKENI, per germline. The V end was cut by 1 base, the J end by 7 bases, with 10 bases between. This chain's CDR3 is CASSPQGGSGYTF. CDR3 DNA: TGTGCCAGCTCACCACAGGGAGGGAGTGGCTACACCTTC.

This rearrangement joins TRBV5-4 to TRBJ2-7; TRBD1 agrees at 10 bases. CDR1 SGHNT and CDR2 YYREEE come from the germline V gene (reference sequence). After removal of 4 bases from V and 5 bases from J, the junction contained 12 bases not matched to a gene. The length of the CDR3 is 16 residues. DNA for the CDR3: TGTGCCAGCAGCAAGAACCTGGACAGGGGGTCCCACGAGCAGTACTTC. Its protein is CASSKNLDRGSHEQYF. Combining the CDR3 with reference TRBV5-4 and TRBJ2-7 gives the whole variable domain ETGVTQSPTHLIKTRGQQVTLRCSSQSGHNTVSWYQQALGQGPQFIFQYYREEENGRGNFPPRFSGLQFPNYSSELNVNALELDDSALYLCASSKNLDRGSHEQYFGPGTRLTVT.